This TCR beta chain was identified in a study of blood T cell repertoires in COVID-19. V was clipped by 5 bases and J by 1 base, with 7 bases between them. The length of the CDR3 is 13 residues. Germline V gene data show CDR1 as KGHDR and CDR2 as SFDVKD. The protocol was immunoSEQ multiplex PCR, while the TCRdb copy is restricted to in-frame clones and leaves out a portion. The profile covers approximately 290,000 clones, with around 87% appearing a single time and approximately 4% taken by the ten largest. The material sequenced was PBMCs or T cells enriched from blood (not recorded which). This clonotype originated in a young woman with acute COVID-19. The chain combines TRBV24-1 with TRBJ1-1; unclear D gene. CDR3 sequence: CATSGEGNTEAFF. CDR3 in DNA: TGTGCCACCAGTGGAGAGGGGAACACTGAAGCTTTCTTT.